This record covers a single T cell receptor (beta chain). This record comes from a study of control samples from healthy donors and cancer patients. The germline V and J ends were trimmed by 0 bases and 1 base, with 9 bases remaining between them. The V gene's germline CDR1 is SGHNT and CDR2 YYREEE (reference sequence). The CDR3 contains 15 residues. Clones were read by immunoSEQ multiplex PCR, and TCRdb kept only the in-frame ones, dropping some. The data contain 90,000 to 140,000 clones, roughly 85% of them seen just once; the ten biggest clones take up 13%. The sample taken for sequencing was blood. This chain links TRBV5-4 with TRBJ2-3, with D possibly being TRBD2 (5 bases). The sequence derives from a woman aged 50 to 65 in good health. The chain's CDR3 is CASSLAWGGTDTQYF. In nucleotides, the CDR3 is TGTGCCAGCAGCTTGGCCTGGGGAGGCACAGATACGCAGTATTTT.